The present TCR beta chain was sequenced within a study of blood T cell repertoires in COVID-19. Germline CDR1 is MDHEN and CDR2 is SYDVKM. With V trimmed by 6 bases and J by 2 bases, 4 bases remained unmatched. The CDR3 is made up of 14 amino acids. Produced via immunoSEQ multiplex PCR; TCRdb's table is partial and in-frame only. The sample shows 20,000 or so clones, 75% to 90% of them seen only once. V gene TRBV28 combines with J gene TRBJ1-5; 7 positions match TRBD1. Sequenced material: peripheral blood. The clonotype comes from a human donor in a cohort sampled during active COVID-19. CDR3 sequence reads: CASSPDRGNQPQHF. The CDR3 bases are TGTGCCAGCAGCCCTGACAGGGGCAATCAGCCCCAGCATTTT.